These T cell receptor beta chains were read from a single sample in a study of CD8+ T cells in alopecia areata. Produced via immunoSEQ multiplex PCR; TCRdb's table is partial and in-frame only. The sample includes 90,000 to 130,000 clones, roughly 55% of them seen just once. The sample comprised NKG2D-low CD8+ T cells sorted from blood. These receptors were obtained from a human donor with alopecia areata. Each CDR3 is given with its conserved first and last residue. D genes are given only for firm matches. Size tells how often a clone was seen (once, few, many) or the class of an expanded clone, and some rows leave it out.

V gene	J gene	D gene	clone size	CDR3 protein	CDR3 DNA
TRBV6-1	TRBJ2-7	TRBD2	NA	CASSPTWTSDEQYF	TGTGCCAGCAGTCCAACTTGGACTAGCGACGAGCAGTACTTC
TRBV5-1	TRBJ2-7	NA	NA	CASSLAGGMDEQYF	TGCGCCAGCAGCTTGGCCGGCGGGATGGACGAGCAGTACTTC
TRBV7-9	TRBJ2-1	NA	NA	CASSLLGSNEQFF	TGTGCCAGCAGCTTATTGGGGTCCAATGAGCAGTTCTTC
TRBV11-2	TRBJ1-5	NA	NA	CASSSGTEPQHF	TGTGCCAGCAGCTCAGGCACTGAGCCCCAGCATTTT
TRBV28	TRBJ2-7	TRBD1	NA	CASSSPTGTYEQYF	TGTGCCAGCAGTTCCCCGACAGGGACCTACGAGCAGTACTTC
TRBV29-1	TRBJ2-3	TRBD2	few	CSVELGLAGGTDTQYF	TGCAGCGTTGAATTGGGACTAGCGGGCGGGACAGATACGCAGTATTTT
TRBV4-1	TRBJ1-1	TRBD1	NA	CASSHQQGGDTEAFF	TGCGCCAGCAGCCACCAACAGGGGGGGGACACTGAAGCTTTCTTT
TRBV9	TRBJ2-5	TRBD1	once	CASSGGGRETQYF	TGTGCCAGCAGCGGAGGGGGCCGGGAGACCCAGTACTTC
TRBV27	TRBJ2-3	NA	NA	CASSYAGSTDTQYF	TGTGCCAGCAGTTACGCGGGGAGCACAGATACGCAGTATTTT
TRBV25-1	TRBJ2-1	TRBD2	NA	CASSEWGRGGRSEQFF	TGTGCCAGCAGTGAATGGGGGAGGGGCGGACGATCTGAGCAGTTCTTC
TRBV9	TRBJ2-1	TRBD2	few	CASSVLLAGGLDEQFF	TGTGCCAGCAGCGTGCTACTAGCGGGAGGCCTAGATGAGCAGTTCTTC
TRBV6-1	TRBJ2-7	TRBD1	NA	CASSEPPGQGADEQYF	TGTGCCAGCAGTGAACCTCCTGGACAGGGGGCTGACGAGCAGTACTTC
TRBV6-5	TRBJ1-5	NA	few	CASSQDSDQPQHF	TGTGCCAGCAGCCAAGACAGTGATCAGCCCCAGCATTTT
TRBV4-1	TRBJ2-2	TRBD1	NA	CASSQGTGRTGELFF	TGCGCCAGCAGCCAAGGGACAGGGCGAACCGGGGAGCTGTTTTTT
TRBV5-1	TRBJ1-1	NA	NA	CASSLDAGVATEAFF	TGCGCCAGCAGCTTGGATGCAGGGGTGGCCACTGAAGCTTTCTTT
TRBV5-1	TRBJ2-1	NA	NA	CASSWRTEINEQFF	TGCGCCAGCAGCTGGCGGACAGAAATCAATGAGCAGTTCTTC
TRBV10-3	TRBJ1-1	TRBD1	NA	CAISESPGQGTEAFF	TGTGCCATCAGTGAGTCCCCGGGACAGGGCACTGAAGCTTTCTTT
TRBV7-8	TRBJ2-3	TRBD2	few	CASAPRGGTDTQYF	TGTGCCAGCGCCCCACGGGGGGGCACAGATACGCAGTATTTT
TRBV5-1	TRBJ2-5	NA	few	CASSGDQGVETQYF	TGCGCCAGCAGCGGGGATCAAGGGGTTGAGACCCAGTACTTC
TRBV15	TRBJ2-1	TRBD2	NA	CATSAWAGERNEQFF	TGTGCCACCAGCGCCTGGGCGGGAGAGAGGAATGAGCAGTTCTTC
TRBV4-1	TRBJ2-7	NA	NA	CASSPGQSAGKYEQYF	TGCGCCAGCAGCCCTGGACAAAGCGCAGGGAAATACGAGCAGTACTTC
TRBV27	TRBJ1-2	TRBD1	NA	CASSPRDSNGYTF	TGTGCCAGCAGCCCCCGGGACAGTAATGGCTACACCTTC
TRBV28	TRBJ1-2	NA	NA	CASSLWGNGYTF	TGTGCCAGCAGTTTATGGGGAAATGGCTACACCTTC
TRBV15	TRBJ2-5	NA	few	CATSRESRVEPQYF	TGTGCCACCAGCAGAGAGTCCAGGGTAGAGCCCCAGTACTTC
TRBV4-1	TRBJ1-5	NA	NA	CASSQDLGGGQPQHF	TGCGCCAGCAGCCAAGATCTTGGGGGCGGTCAGCCCCAGCATTTT
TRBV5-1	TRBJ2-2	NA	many	CASSFRQLTGELFF	TGCGCCAGCAGCTTTAGACAGTTAACCGGGGAGCTGTTTTTT
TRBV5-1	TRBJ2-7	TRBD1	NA	CASSTYGTGGEQYF	TGCGCCAGCAGCACCTACGGGACAGGGGGCGAGCAGTACTTC
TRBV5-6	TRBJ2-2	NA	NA	CASRSVSGRGSNTGELFF	TGTGCCAGCAGGTCGGTTAGCGGACGTGGGTCGAACACCGGGGAGCTGTTTTTT
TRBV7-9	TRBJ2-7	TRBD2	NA	CASSLNSGTSGCEQYF	TGTGCCAGCAGCTTAAATTCCGGGACTAGCGGGTGCGAGCAGTACTTC
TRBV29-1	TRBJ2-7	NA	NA	CSVEDSYEQYF	TGCAGCGTTGAAGACAGTTACGAGCAGTACTTC
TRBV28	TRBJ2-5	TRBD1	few	CASSLNRGAGETQYF	TGTGCCAGCAGCCTTAACAGGGGCGCAGGGGAGACCCAGTACTTC
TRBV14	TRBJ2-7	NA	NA	CASSQDRTGLPRPYEQYF	TGTGCCAGCAGCCAAGATCGGACGGGACTTCCAAGGCCCTACGAGCAGTACTTC
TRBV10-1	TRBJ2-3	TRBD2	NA	CASSDASGRVTDTQYF	TGCGCCAGCAGTGATGCTAGCGGGAGGGTCACAGATACGCAGTATTTT
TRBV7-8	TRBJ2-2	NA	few	CASSLARANTGELFF	TGTGCCAGCAGCTTAGCTAGGGCGAACACCGGGGAGCTGTTTTTT
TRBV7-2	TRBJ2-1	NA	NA	CASSSPYEQFF	TGTGCCAGCAGTAGCCCATATGAGCAGTTCTTC
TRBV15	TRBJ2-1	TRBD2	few	CATGLAYNEQFF	TGTGCCACGGGACTAGCCTACAATGAGCAGTTCTTC
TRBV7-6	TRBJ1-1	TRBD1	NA	CASSFTGGEETEAFF	TGTGCCAGCAGCTTTACAGGGGGCGAGGAAACTGAAGCTTTCTTT
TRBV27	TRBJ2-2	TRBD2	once	CASSLLSSGRHTGELFF	TGTGCCAGCAGTTTATTGTCTAGCGGGCGCCACACCGGGGAGCTGTTTTTT
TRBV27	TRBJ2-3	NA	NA	CASSLTRGRLSTDTQYF	TGTGCCAGCAGCCTAACTCGGGGGCGACTTAGCACAGATACGCAGTATTTT
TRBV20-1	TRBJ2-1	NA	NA	CSASFFNEQFF	TGCAGTGCTAGTTTTTTCAATGAGCAGTTCTTC
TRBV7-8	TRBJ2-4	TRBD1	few	CASSPQGVDIQYF	TGTGCCAGCAGCCCCCAGGGGGTAGACATTCAGTACTTC
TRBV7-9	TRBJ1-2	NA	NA	CASSLGSGGLGGYTF	TGTGCCAGCAGCTTAGGTTCTGGGGGGCTAGGTGGCTACACCTTC
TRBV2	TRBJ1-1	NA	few	CASRGSKTEAFF	TGTGCCAGCAGGGGCTCAAAAACTGAAGCTTTCTTT
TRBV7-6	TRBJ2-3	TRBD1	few	CASSSPTPGGLVGTDTQYF	TGTGCCAGCAGTTCACCAACTCCAGGGGGCTTGGTAGGCACAGATACGCAGTATTTT
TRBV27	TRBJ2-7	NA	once	CASSGDQDYEQYF	TGTGCCAGCAGTGGGGACCAGGACTACGAGCAGTACTTC
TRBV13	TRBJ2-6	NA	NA	CASRYGLSGANVLTF	TGTGCCAGCAGATACGGGCTCTCTGGGGCCAACGTCCTGACTTTC
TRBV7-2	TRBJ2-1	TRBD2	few	CASSLADSYNEQFF	TGTGCCAGCAGCCTAGCGGATTCCTACAATGAGCAGTTCTTC
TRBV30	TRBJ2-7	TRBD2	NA	CAWSVGTSGPYEQYF	TGTGCCTGGAGTGTGGGGACTAGCGGACCCTACGAGCAGTACTTC
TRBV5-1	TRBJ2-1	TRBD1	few	CASSYRDRVNEQFF	TGCGCCAGCAGCTACCGGGACAGGGTCAATGAGCAGTTCTTC
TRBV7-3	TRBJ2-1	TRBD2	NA	CASSTGGGRGGNEQFF	TGTGCCAGCAGCACCGGGGGCGGGAGGGGAGGCAATGAGCAGTTCTTC
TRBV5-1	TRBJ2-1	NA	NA	CASSFNGGNEQFF	TGCGCCAGCAGCTTCAACGGCGGCAATGAGCAGTTCTTC
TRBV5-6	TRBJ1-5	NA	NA	CASSSVSSSGPQHF	TGTGCCAGCAGCTCAGTCAGTTCCTCAGGGCCCCAGCATTTT
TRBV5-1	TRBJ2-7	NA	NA	CASSPSPTGDGLSSYEQYF	TGCGCCAGCAGCCCGAGCCCGACGGGGGATGGCCTAAGCTCCTACGAGCAGTACTTC